The table lists the clone carrying this TCR beta chain with a count of one. Its antigen is still unknown. The CDR3 sequence is 16 residues long. The data were produced by immunoSEQ multiplex PCR, yet TCRdb's version contains in-frame clones alone and is incomplete. The table has tens of thousands of clones, just under 80% seen once. These data originate in a study of PD-1 blockade in classical Hodgkin lymphoma. Regarding time point: cycle 4 day 1 (C4D1), after less than seven weeks of nivolumab. Autologous stem cell transplantation was followed by relapse in every patient, and brentuximab vedotin exposure varied. Best responses fell into complete response, partial response or progressive disease. Regarding the study as a whole: Whatever underlies the repertoire differences (possibly disease activity or prior therapy) remains undefined. Complete responders entered with baseline diversity on par with newly diagnosed patients, the results showed. Lower baseline TCR diversity was reported for newly diagnosed patients than for healthy donors.

The receptor was derived from a human donor with classical Hodgkin lymphoma. The sample consisted of peripheral blood mononuclear cells (PBMCs), taken before the fourth cycle of nivolumab. The genes are TRBV21-1 and TRBJ2-6; the D call in the table, TRBD1, was not verified against the DNA. TRBV21-1 is assigned pseudogene status. CDR3 coding DNA: TGTGCCAGCCCCCGGGACAGGGGGCCTGGGGCCAACGTCCTGACTTTC. This sequence encodes CASPRDRGPGANVLTF.